Below, one T cell receptor beta chain is given with its context. The target antigen is unknown. Germline-derived CDR1 and CDR2 are SQVTM and ANQGSEA. The CDR3 spans 12 residues. All TRB cDNA libraries came from 5' RACE performed with UMI labels. TCRdb reprocessed the 5' RACE reads and keeps a single row for each CDR3 protein, giving no DNA. The sample table sets out over 95,000 distinct CDR3 sequences. This sample was included in a study of CXCR3-negative and CXCR3-positive naive CD8 T cells. Findings and caveats of the study: CXCR3 levels fell partly with cryopreservation; most assays relied on fresh PBMCs. CXCR3-positive naive cells carried more hydrophobic TRB CDR3s than CXCR3-negative naive cells did.

The specimen was naive CXCR3+ CD8+ T cells from blood. Subset in this sample: CD45RO-CCR7+CD27+CD95- naive CD8+ T cells expressing CXCR3 (TNR3+). The receptor was derived from a human donor in good health. Some clones in this sample may be carry-over from other donors' samples. This chain links TRBV29-1 with TRBJ2-7; there is no DNA to check the TCRdb D call of TRBD1. CDR3 sequence reads: CSARQGTYEQYF.